This TCR beta chain originates from a study of T cells expressing NK-cell markers. TCRdb re-called the 5' RACE reads and shows each CDR3 protein once, DNA omitted. The sample table sets out 550,000 or so distinct CDR3 sequences. About this clonotype itself: The antigen remains undetermined.

General study findings and limits: It is unclear if expanded NKG2C-expressing clones target HCMV antigens.

The CDR3 is 12 amino acids. Germline V lookup: CDR1 SGHTA, CDR2 FQGNSA. This sequence was found in a man between 18 and 29 years old in good health. The J gene is TRBJ1-1, the V gene TRBV7-2; TCRdb calls TRBD1, which cannot be checked without DNA. The sample was blood T cells: a sorted CD56 or NKG2C T cell subset, CD4+ or CD8+ T cells, or bulk PBMC T cells (not recorded which). CDR3 protein: CASSPRTGRAFF.